The rows below give T cell receptor delta chains drawn from one sample of a study of γδ T cells in repeated Plasmodium falciparum infection. TCRdb used CATT to re-call clones from the multiplex PCR reads. The sample records 85,000 to 90,000 delta-chain clones, roughly 1.4% being singletons. The sample was gamma-delta T cells from blood. The receptors here all came from a pool of human donors (malaria-infected and uninfected, not separated). Each CDR3 is given with its conserved first and last residue. The D gene is left open where the match is weak. Not every row has a clone size; where given, it reads once, few, many or a size class.

few	NA	TRDJ1	TRDV1	TGTGCTCTTGGGGAGCTAGGGGGCTTCTTCCTATCAGACTGGGCCGACACCGATAAACTCATCTTT	CALGELGGFFLSDWADTDKLIF
many	NA	TRDJ1	TRDV2	TGTGCCTGTGACCCCCGGAAGGGGAAGTACACCGATAAACTCATCTTT	CACDPRKGKYTDKLIF
many	NA	TRDJ1	TRDV1	TGTGCTCTTGGGGACGGTGTGCTTCCTAAAAAGGTGGGGGAGGCCGATAAACTCATCTTT	CALGDGVLPKKVGEADKLIF
many	NA	TRDJ1	TRDV1	TGTGCTCTTGGGGAACTTAAGGCTTCATTCTTCACCGATAAACTCATCTTT	CALGELKASFFTDKLIF
many	TRDD3	TRDJ1	TRDV1	TGTGCTCTTGGGGAACAATTCCTACACGAGCCAAATACTGGGGGATTCTACACCGATAAACTCATCTTT	CALGEQFLHEPNTGGFYTDKLIF
many	NA	TRDJ2	TRDV1	TGTGCTCTTGGGGAAGGTCTAAGGGGGCCGTCGTATTTGACAGCACAACTCTTCTTT	CALGEGLRGPSYLTAQLFF
NA	TRDD3	TRDJ1	TRDV1	TGTGCTCTTGGGGAACCGCCAGGCTATTACTGGGGGACTTACACCGATAAACTCATCTTT	CALGEPPGYYWGTYTDKLIF
many	TRDD3	TRDJ2	TRDV1	TGTGCTCTTGGGGAATTCCCACCAGTTTTCTATACTGGGGGATATAAAGGTTTGACAGCACAACTCTTCTTT	CALGEFPPVFYTGGYKGLTAQLFF
medium-sized	TRDD3	TRDJ1	TRDV1	TGTGCTCTTGGGGCCAAACCCATCGTACTGGGGGGTAAACTCATCTTT	CALGAKPIVLGGKLIF
many	NA	TRDJ1	TRDV1	TGTGCTCTTGGGGAATACGTAGCTTCGGCCCCGTACACCGATAAACTCATCTTT	CALGEYVASAPYTDKLIF
many	TRDD3	TRDJ3	TRDV1	TGTGCTCTTGGGGAAAAATTTCCGTTCCCTTACGCCTGGGGGATACGCGGCCCCTGGGACACCCGACAGATGTTTTTC	CALGEKFPFPYAWGIRGPWDTRQMFF
NA	NA	TRDJ3	TRDV1	TGTGCTCTTGGGGAAGGGTCTTTTCTACGAGCTGGCGATTCCTGGGACACCCGACAGATGTTTTTC	CALGEGSFLRAGDSWDTRQMFF
medium-sized	TRDD3	TRDJ2	TRDV1	TGTGCTCTTGGGGTTTCCTCGTACTGGGGGATCCAAACTTCTTTGACAGCACAACTCTTCTTT	CALGVSSYWGIQTSLTAQLFF
medium-sized	TRDD3	TRDJ3	TRDV2	TGTGCCTGTGACACATCTACTGGGGGATTATACTCCTGGGACACCCGACAGATGTTTTTC	CACDTSTGGLYSWDTRQMFF
many	TRDD3	TRDJ1	TRDV1	TGTGCTCTTGGGGAACATTTCGGCCTTCGGACTGGGGGATCCCCGTGGACCGATAAACTCATCTTT	CALGEHFGLRTGGSPWTDKLIF
many	NA	TRDJ1	TRDV2	TGTGCCTGTGACCCCGTAGGTGGGGGCCACCTTGGACCGTACACCGATAAACTCATCTTT	CACDPVGGGHLGPYTDKLIF
many	NA	TRDJ1	TRDV2	TGTGCCTGTGACACCGTATTACGCGCTGGGGATCCTCCAAACACCGATAAACTCATCTTT	CACDTVLRAGDPPNTDKLIF
many	NA	TRDJ1	TRDV1	TGTGCTCTTGGGCCGAGGCTGGCAACGGGTAAACTCATCTTT	CALGPRLATGKLIF
many	TRDD3	TRDJ1	TRDV1	TGTGCTCTTGGGGAACCACTGGGGTACACCGATAAACTCATCTTT	CALGEPLGYTDKLIF
many	TRDD3	TRDJ1	TRDV1	TGTGCTCTTGGGGAACTTCTCTGGGCAACTGGTGGTTGGGGGATTTTTTACACCGATAAACTCATCTTT	CALGELLWATGGWGIFYTDKLIF
medium-sized	TRDD3	TRDJ3	TRDV2	TGTGCCTGTGACACCGGGGGTGGGGGATACGCCTGGGACACCCGACAGATGTTTTTC	CACDTGGGGYAWDTRQMFF
medium-sized	TRDD3	TRDJ1	TRDV2	TGTGCCTGTGACCCACGGATACTACTTCCTCCTTGTACTGGGGGATACATCGCCGATAAACTCATCTTT	CACDPRILLPPCTGGYIADKLIF
NA	TRDD3	TRDJ2	TRDV2	TGTGCCTGTGACACCGTCTCTCCATACATTCTCTGGGGATACGCGGGCGTGAACATCACAGCAAAACTCTTCTTT	CACDTVSPYILWGYAGVNITAKLFF
many	TRDD3	TRDJ1	TRDV1	TGTGCTCTTGGGGAACTTCCTACCATGGATCTGGGGGATGCTCTGTACACCGATAAACTCATCTTT	CALGELPTMDLGDALYTDKLIF
many	NA	TRDJ1	TRDV1	TGTGCTCTTGGGGAACCCGCGGCCTTCTCTAGTCCAAACACCGATAAACTCATCTTT	CALGEPAAFSSPNTDKLIF
many	NA	TRDJ1	TRDV2	TGTGCCTGTGACACCGTACAGAGCCCTTCGGGTCACTCCACCGATAAACTCATCTTT	CACDTVQSPSGHSTDKLIF
many	NA	TRDJ1	TRDV1	TGTGCTCTTGGGGAACTAAGGGACCGCACCGATAAACTCATCTTT	CALGELRDRTDKLIF
many	TRDD3	TRDJ1	TRDV1	TGTGCTCTTGGGGAGCATCGCGCCCTCTTCCACACGGTACTGGGGGATACGGTCGATAAACTCATCTTT	CALGEHRALFHTVLGDTVDKLIF
many	NA	TRDJ1	TRDV2	TGTGCCTGTGACACCGTTGGTTCGAACGATAAACTCATCTTT	CACDTVGSNDKLIF
many	TRDD2	TRDJ1	TRDV1	TGTGCTCTTGGGGAGCGACTTCCTAGCTACTCGTACACCGATAAACTCATCTTT	CALGERLPSYSYTDKLIF
many	TRDD3	TRDJ1	TRAV14/DV4	TGTGCAATGAGAGAGGGCCCACGCCTCAACTTACTGGGGGTCTACGACGATAAACTCATCTTT	CAMREGPRLNLLGVYDDKLIF
few	TRDD3	TRDJ3	TRDV2	TGTGCCTGTGACTCACTGGGGGACAGCTCCTGGGACACCCGACAGATGTTTTTC	CACDSLGDSSWDTRQMFF
many	NA	TRDJ1	TRDV1	TGTGCTCTTGGGGAACAACTCCGGGACCTAACCGATAAACTCATCTTT	CALGEQLRDLTDKLIF
many	TRDD3	TRDJ1	TRDV1	TGTGCTCTTGGGGAACTCTCCTACGATTGGGCCGGGGGATACGCTGCTGGTCATAAACTCATCTTT	CALGELSYDWAGGYAAGHKLIF
many	NA	TRDJ1	TRAV38-2/DV8	TGTGCTTATAGGAGCGGGGGTAGGCTAGTGGTATGGGGGCCTCATGGGACCGATAAACTCATCTTT	CAYRSGGRLVVWGPHGTDKLIF
medium-sized	NA	TRDJ1	TRDV1	TGTGCTCTTGGGGCGAAGTGGTTCCCCCCGTACACCGATAAACTCATCTTT	CALGAKWFPPYTDKLIF
many	NA	TRDJ1	TRDV2	TGTGCCTGTGACACGAAGTACTACCAGCCGATGTACACTGATAAATTCATCTTT	CACDTKYYQPMYTDKFIF
many	TRDD3	TRDJ1	TRDV2	TGTGCCTGTGATACTATAGGTACTGGGGGAGACACCGATAAACTCATCTTT	CACDTIGTGGDTDKLIF
many	TRDD3	TRDJ1	TRDV2	TGTGCCTGTGACTTCGTACTGGGGGATGGTGCGTACACCGATAAACTCATCTTT	CACDFVLGDGAYTDKLIF
many	NA	TRDJ1	TRDV1	TGTGCTCTTGGGGAGTTAGGCGGGGTTCGTACCGGCTACACCGATAAACTCATCTTT	CALGELGGVRTGYTDKLIF
many	TRDD3	TRDJ1	TRDV1	TGTGCTCTCGGCCCCGGGGCTGGGGGTCCCGTCGGCGATAAACTCATCTTT	CALGPGAGGPVGDKLIF